This is a list of T cell receptor beta chains from one sample in a study of T cells in Graves' hyperthyroidism and ophthalmopathy. In TCRdb, the multiplex PCR reads were re-called with MiXCR into one record per CDR3 protein. The sample lists some 600,000 distinct CDR3 sequences, approximately 15% occurring once. Sequenced material: blood. These receptors came from a woman aged 30 to 39 with Graves' hyperthyroidism that later progressed to Graves' ophthalmopathy. Both conserved end residues are part of each CDR3. A D gene is named only where the DNA matches it firmly. Clone sizes are given selectively: once, few, many, or a class where the clone is expanded.

size,J,D,V,CDR3,DNA
.,TRBJ2-7,.,TRBV19,CASRYSRESHEQYF,TGTGCCAGTAGATACTCCAGGGAATCCCACGAGCAGTACTTC
.,TRBJ2-1,TRBD1,TRBV19,CASRRGPGNNEQFF,TGTGCCAGTAGAAGGGGGCCTGGGAACAATGAGCAGTTCTTC
many,TRBJ2-5,.,TRBV19,CASSRAGTVYQETQYF,TGTGCCAGTAGTCGAGCCGGGACCGTGTACCAAGAGACCCAGTACTTC
.,TRBJ2-1,TRBD2,TRBV9,CASSDREGHNEQFF,TGTGCCAGCAGCGACCGGGAGGGCCACAATGAGCAGTTCTTC
.,TRBJ1-3,.,TRBV30,CAWSSTENTIYF,TGTGCCTGGAGTTCCACAGAGAACACCATATATTTT
few,TRBJ2-2,.,TRBV24-1,CATSEWDGRNTGELFF,TGTGCCACCAGTGAGTGGGACGGAAGGAACACCGGGGAACTGTTTTTT
many,TRBJ2-1,TRBD2,TRBV19,CASKVGAGVGGEQFF,TGTGCCAGTAAGGTTGGGGCGGGAGTGGGCGGTGAGCAGTTCTTC
few,TRBJ2-1,.,TRBV2,CACRGPNEQFF,TGTGCCTGCAGAGGTCCGAATGAGCAGTTCTTC
.,TRBJ2-7,TRBD2,TRBV6-5,CASSYGISGSYEQYF,TGTGCCAGCAGTTACGGTATTAGCGGGAGTTACGAGCAGTACTTC
many,TRBJ1-1,.,TRBV28,CASSLWLQTSSHTEAFF,TGTGCCAGCAGTTTATGGCTGCAGACCTCATCCCACACTGAAGCTTTCTTT
many,TRBJ2-3,.,TRBV6-1,CASSSYGGRAEADTQYF,TGTGCCAGCAGCTCCTACGGGGGGCGCGCAGAGGCAGATACGCAGTATTTT
many,TRBJ2-1,.,TRBV10-1,CASSESWVNEQFF,TGCGCCAGCAGTGAGAGTTGGGTAAATGAGCAGTTCTTC
many,TRBJ2-1,TRBD2,TRBV28,CASSLLTSGDADSYNEQFF,TGTGCCAGCAGCCTCCTCACTAGCGGCGACGCAGACTCCTACAATGAGCAGTTCTTC
many,TRBJ1-1,TRBD1,TRBV5-1,CASSWTGETEAFF,TGTGCCAGCAGTTGGACAGGGGAAACTGAAGCTTTCTTT
.,TRBJ2-2,.,TRBV19,CASSISSGFTGELFF,TGTGCCAGTAGTATATCTTCGGGTTTCACCGGGGAGCTGTTTTTT
many,TRBJ2-1,.,TRBV5-1,CASSLEGIGSAGYEQFF,TGCGCCAGCAGCTTGGAAGGAATCGGGTCTGCCGGGTATGAGCAGTTCTTC